What follows are 23 T cell receptor beta chains derived from one specimen sequenced in a study of cytomegalovirus exposure and HLA in healthy donors. Primers: 60 Vbeta forward and 13 Jbeta reverse. Data came from immunoSEQ multiplex PCR; TCRdb stores just in-frame clones and leaves some out. This sample has approximately 130,000 clones; over 8.5% occur once, and the top ten carry approximately 6.4%. Source material: PBMCs. The origin of the receptors is a woman aged 40 to 50 in good health and CMV-seropositive.

V gene TRBV7-8 combines with J gene TRBJ2-7, with D uncertain. The CDR3 extends over 14 amino acids. Trimming left V 2 bases short and J 2 bases short, with 10 bases between. Germline values: CDR1 SGHVS, CDR2 FQNEAQ. In DNA form, the CDR3 reads TGTGCCAGCAGCTTATATGAAGGAGCCTACGAGCAGTACTTC. This sequence encodes CASSLYEGAYEQYF.

This chain links TRBV6-5 with TRBJ1-2; unclear D gene. Trimming took off 6 bases at V and 4 bases at J, with 18 bases between the two ends. The length of the CDR3 is 15 residues. Germline CDR1 is MNHEY and CDR2 is SVGAGI. The CDR3 loop is CASSPRAGRFYGYTF. CDR3 DNA sequence: TGTGCCAGCAGCCCGAGGGCGGGTAGATTCTATGGCTACACCTTC.

This clone has a handful of counts. The same CDR3 also results from other DNA sequences found in this sample. The rearrangement joins TRBV7-3 to TRBJ1-1; 8 bases align to TRBD1. Germline V CDR1 and CDR2: SGHTA, FQGTGA. V shed 3 bases, J shed 0 bases, and the junction held 0 bases outside the gene matches. This CDR3 has 14 amino acids. Here the CDR3 reads CASSLDRVNTEAFF. Written as DNA, the CDR3 is TGTGCCAGCAGCTTGGACAGGGTGAACACTGAAGCTTTCTTT.

The V call is TRBV19, the J call TRBJ1-1, with TRBD1 identical over 7 bases. CDR3 length equals 13 residues. The V and J ends lost 5 bases and 7 bases, in that order; junction bases with no gene match: 7. Germline-derived CDR1 and CDR2 are LNHDA and SQIVND (reference sequence). CDR3 sequence: CASSVQQGNEAFF. DNA for the CDR3: TGTGCCAGTAGTGTTCAACAGGGGAATGAAGCTTTCTTT.

The chain recombines TRBV9 with TRBJ2-1; D is perhaps TRBD2 (6 bases). The CDR3 is made up of 15 amino acids. V lost 3 bases and J lost 1, with 11 bases in between. The germline V gene has CDR1 SGDLS and CDR2 YYNGEE. In nucleotides, the CDR3 is TGTGCCAGCAGCGGCGAGGGGAGGTCCTACAATGAGCAGTTCTTC. Protein product: CASSGEGRSYNEQFF.

This clone turned up a few times. The chain couples TRBV10-2 to TRBJ2-5; 9 bases are shared with TRBD2. J was trimmed by 5 bases and V by 6 bases; bases with no gene match: 4. Germline CDR1 WSHSY, CDR2 SAAADI. The CDR3 sequence is 13 residues long. The CDR3: CASSFLAGETQYF. The CDR3 coding sequence is TGCGCCAGCAGCTTTCTAGCGGGGGAGACCCAGTACTTC.

This clone was seen a handful of times. This chain connects TRBV5-5 to TRBJ1-1; 11 nucleotides align to TRBD1. The CDR3 spans 15 residues. V trimming: 4 bases; J trimming: 3 bases; junction bases outside the gene matches: 5. Germline V CDR1 and CDR2: SGHKS, YYEKEE (reference sequence). CDR3: CASSRTGGAYTEAFF. DNA of the CDR3: TGTGCCAGCAGCAGGACAGGGGGCGCGTACACTGAAGCTTTCTTT.

The chain carries TRBV11-2 and TRBJ1-3; D is undetermined. Trimming cost V 0 bases and J 0 bases, with 6 bases left between them. The CDR3 extends over 15 amino acids. CDR1 is SGHAT, CDR2 FQNNGV, per germline. The CDR3: CASSLDPYSGNTIYF. CDR3 DNA: TGTGCCAGCAGCTTAGATCCCTACTCTGGAAACACCATATATTTT. Full variable domain (outside the CDR3, taken from reference TRBV11-2 and TRBJ1-3): EAGVAQSPRYKIIEKRQSVAFWCNPISGHATLYWYQQILGQGPKLLIQFQNNGVVDDSQLPKDRFSAERLKGVDSTLKIQPAKLEDSAVYLCASSLDPYSGNTIYFGEGSWLTVV.

This chain joins TRBV6-5 and TRBJ1-2; TRBD1 might be the D (6 bases). The CDR3 spans 15 residues. Trimming took off 6 bases at V and 2 bases at J, with 16 bases between the two ends. Germline V gene lookup returns CDR1 MNHEY and CDR2 SVGAGI. The CDR3 region has the DNA TGTGCCAGCAGCAGAGACAGGACGAGCAACTATGGCTACACCTTC. Protein product: CASSRDRTSNYGYTF.

This clone has more than one count but fewer than ten. V gene TRBV2 combines with J gene TRBJ1-2, with 10 bases fitting TRBD1. The J segment lost 8 bases and the V segment lost 6 bases, leaving 6 bases of the junction unmatched. The CDR3 has 13 residues. Germline lookup yields CDR1 SNHLY and CDR2 FYNNEI. CDR3 bases: TGTGCCAGCAGGAAGACAGGGGGCGACGGCTACACCTTC. Translation: CASRKTGGDGYTF.

The genes are TRBV6-1 and TRBJ2-7; 7 bases align to TRBD1. V lost 8 bases, J lost 7 bases, and 11 bases stayed unmatched. Germline V CDR1 and CDR2: MNHNS, SASEGT. CDR3 length equals 13 residues. CDR3 DNA: TGTGCCAGCGGACAGGTGAACTACGGAGAGCAGTACTTC. Its translation is CASGQVNYGEQYF.

V and J are TRBV28 and TRBJ1-2, with TRBD1 as a possible D gene (6 bases). Trimming pared 3 bases from V and 5 bases from J, leaving 13 bases between. The germline V gene has CDR1 MDHEN and CDR2 SYDVKM. The CDR3 has 14 residues. The CDR3 nucleotides are TGTGCCAGCAGTTTCCGGGGGGCCTCATATGGCTACACCTTC. Amino acids: CASSFRGASYGYTF.

This clone was counted between two and nine times. V and J are TRBV6-5 and TRBJ1-2, with 10 nucleotides matching TRBD1. The CDR3 sequence is 13 residues long. Germline CDR1 and CDR2: MNHEY and SVGAGI. With V trimmed by 6 bases and J by 8 bases, 6 bases remained unmatched. The CDR3 nucleotides are TGTGCCAGCAGATCTGGGACAGGGGACGGCTACACCTTC. Encoded protein: CASRSGTGDGYTF.

This clone was seen a handful of times. The chain links TRBV10-1 to TRBJ2-1, with 12 bases lining up with TRBD2. The CDR3 is 16 residues long. Germline V CDR1 and CDR2: WNHNN, SYGVQD (reference sequence). Trimming at V came to 3 bases and at J to 4 bases, leaving 4 bases not matched to a gene. The CDR3 reads CASSEPGTSGYNEQFF. Written as DNA, the CDR3 is TGCGCCAGCAGTGAACCGGGGACTAGCGGGTACAATGAGCAGTTCTTC.

The rearrangement joins TRBV9 to TRBJ1-1, with a possible D match to TRBD1 (6 bases). Germline V gene data show CDR1 as SGDLS and CDR2 as YYNGEE. CDR3 length: 15 residues. V was shortened by 2 bases and J by 1 base, with 12 bases between the two germline ends. In DNA form, the CDR3 reads TGTGCCAGCAGCGTCGGGGGGGGCGGGAACACTGAAGCTTTCTTT. Its protein product is CASSVGGGGNTEAFF.

Comment on this clone: This sample includes further DNA sequences coding for the same CDR3. The chain combines TRBV2 with TRBJ2-5; D unclear. This CDR3 is 11 amino acids long. The V end was cut by 4 bases, the J end by 5 bases, with 5 bases between. The germline gives CDR1 SNHLY, CDR2 FYNNEI. In DNA, the CDR3 is TGTGCCAGCAGTGTCCGGGAGACCCAGTACTTC. Its protein is CASSVRETQYF.

This rearrangement joins TRBV6-5 to TRBJ2-3; possible D gene TRBD1, 6 bases. The CDR3 runs 15 residues. V gave up 3 bases and J gave up 4 bases, with 14 bases separating them. Germline CDR1 MNHEY, CDR2 SVGAGI. The chain's CDR3 is CASSYRGEGADTQYF. CDR3 DNA sequence: TGTGCCAGCAGTTATCGGGGTGAGGGGGCAGATACGCAGTATTTT.

The chain has TRBV13 and TRBJ2-5; D ambiguous. Germline CDR1 PRHDT, CDR2 FYEKMQ (reference sequence). CDR3 size: 14 residues. Trimming removed 2 bases from V and 7 bases from J, with 14 bases in between. CDR3 region: CASSLYHSPGTQYF. CDR3 bases: TGTGCCAGCAGCTTATATCACAGCCCCGGGACCCAGTACTTC.

V and J are TRBV30 and TRBJ2-7; a weak D match, TRBD2 (6 bases). This CDR3 is 14 amino acids long. With 1 base removed from V and 3 bases from J, the gap between germline ends came to 13 bases. CDR1 and CDR2 from the germline V gene are GTSNPN and SVGIG (reference sequence). The CDR3 bases are TGTGCCTGGAGTGGCCGGGACTTCTACTACGAGCAGTACTTC. It is translated as CAWSGRDFYYEQYF.

This clone showed up just a few times. The chain recombines TRBV10-1 with TRBJ1-1, with D possibly matching TRBD1 (6 bases). The V and J ends lost 0 bases and 3 bases respectively, with 14 bases between them. Germline CDR1 WNHNN, CDR2 SYGVQD (reference sequence). The CDR3 has 16 residues. CDR3 region: CASSESEVGADTEAFF. The CDR3 coding sequence is TGCGCCAGCAGTGAGTCCGAAGTGGGGGCGGACACTGAAGCTTTCTTT.

The rearrangement links TRBV19 to TRBJ2-1; tentative D call: TRBD1 (6 bases). The CDR3 covers 16 residues. Trimming left V 7 bases short and J 0 bases short, with 16 bases between. Germline CDR1 reads LNHDA; CDR2 reads SQIVND (reference sequence). The CDR3 here is CASIPGGRSSYNEQFF. In DNA, the CDR3 is TGTGCCAGTATCCCTGGGGGCAGGAGCTCCTACAATGAGCAGTTCTTC.

The chain has TRBV5-1 and TRBJ1-2, with D perhaps matching TRBD1 (5 bases). V was cut by 0 bases and J by 7 bases, with 13 bases left in between. This CDR3 region has 14 residues. CDR1 is SGHRS and CDR2 is YFSETQ in the germline V gene. CDR3 residues: CASSLESGFGGYTF. The CDR3 DNA reads as TGCGCCAGCAGCTTGGAGTCAGGGTTCGGTGGCTACACCTTC.

The chain links TRBV6-6 to TRBJ1-5, with D tentatively TRBD1 (5 bases). V lost 6 bases and J lost 0, with 12 bases in between. CDR1 and CDR2 (germline): MNHNY, SVGAGI (reference sequence). The CDR3 consists of 15 residues. The CDR3 here is CASSSRVSSNQPQHF. Here the CDR3 DNA reads TGTGCCAGCAGCTCCAGGGTTTCTAGCAATCAGCCCCAGCATTTT.